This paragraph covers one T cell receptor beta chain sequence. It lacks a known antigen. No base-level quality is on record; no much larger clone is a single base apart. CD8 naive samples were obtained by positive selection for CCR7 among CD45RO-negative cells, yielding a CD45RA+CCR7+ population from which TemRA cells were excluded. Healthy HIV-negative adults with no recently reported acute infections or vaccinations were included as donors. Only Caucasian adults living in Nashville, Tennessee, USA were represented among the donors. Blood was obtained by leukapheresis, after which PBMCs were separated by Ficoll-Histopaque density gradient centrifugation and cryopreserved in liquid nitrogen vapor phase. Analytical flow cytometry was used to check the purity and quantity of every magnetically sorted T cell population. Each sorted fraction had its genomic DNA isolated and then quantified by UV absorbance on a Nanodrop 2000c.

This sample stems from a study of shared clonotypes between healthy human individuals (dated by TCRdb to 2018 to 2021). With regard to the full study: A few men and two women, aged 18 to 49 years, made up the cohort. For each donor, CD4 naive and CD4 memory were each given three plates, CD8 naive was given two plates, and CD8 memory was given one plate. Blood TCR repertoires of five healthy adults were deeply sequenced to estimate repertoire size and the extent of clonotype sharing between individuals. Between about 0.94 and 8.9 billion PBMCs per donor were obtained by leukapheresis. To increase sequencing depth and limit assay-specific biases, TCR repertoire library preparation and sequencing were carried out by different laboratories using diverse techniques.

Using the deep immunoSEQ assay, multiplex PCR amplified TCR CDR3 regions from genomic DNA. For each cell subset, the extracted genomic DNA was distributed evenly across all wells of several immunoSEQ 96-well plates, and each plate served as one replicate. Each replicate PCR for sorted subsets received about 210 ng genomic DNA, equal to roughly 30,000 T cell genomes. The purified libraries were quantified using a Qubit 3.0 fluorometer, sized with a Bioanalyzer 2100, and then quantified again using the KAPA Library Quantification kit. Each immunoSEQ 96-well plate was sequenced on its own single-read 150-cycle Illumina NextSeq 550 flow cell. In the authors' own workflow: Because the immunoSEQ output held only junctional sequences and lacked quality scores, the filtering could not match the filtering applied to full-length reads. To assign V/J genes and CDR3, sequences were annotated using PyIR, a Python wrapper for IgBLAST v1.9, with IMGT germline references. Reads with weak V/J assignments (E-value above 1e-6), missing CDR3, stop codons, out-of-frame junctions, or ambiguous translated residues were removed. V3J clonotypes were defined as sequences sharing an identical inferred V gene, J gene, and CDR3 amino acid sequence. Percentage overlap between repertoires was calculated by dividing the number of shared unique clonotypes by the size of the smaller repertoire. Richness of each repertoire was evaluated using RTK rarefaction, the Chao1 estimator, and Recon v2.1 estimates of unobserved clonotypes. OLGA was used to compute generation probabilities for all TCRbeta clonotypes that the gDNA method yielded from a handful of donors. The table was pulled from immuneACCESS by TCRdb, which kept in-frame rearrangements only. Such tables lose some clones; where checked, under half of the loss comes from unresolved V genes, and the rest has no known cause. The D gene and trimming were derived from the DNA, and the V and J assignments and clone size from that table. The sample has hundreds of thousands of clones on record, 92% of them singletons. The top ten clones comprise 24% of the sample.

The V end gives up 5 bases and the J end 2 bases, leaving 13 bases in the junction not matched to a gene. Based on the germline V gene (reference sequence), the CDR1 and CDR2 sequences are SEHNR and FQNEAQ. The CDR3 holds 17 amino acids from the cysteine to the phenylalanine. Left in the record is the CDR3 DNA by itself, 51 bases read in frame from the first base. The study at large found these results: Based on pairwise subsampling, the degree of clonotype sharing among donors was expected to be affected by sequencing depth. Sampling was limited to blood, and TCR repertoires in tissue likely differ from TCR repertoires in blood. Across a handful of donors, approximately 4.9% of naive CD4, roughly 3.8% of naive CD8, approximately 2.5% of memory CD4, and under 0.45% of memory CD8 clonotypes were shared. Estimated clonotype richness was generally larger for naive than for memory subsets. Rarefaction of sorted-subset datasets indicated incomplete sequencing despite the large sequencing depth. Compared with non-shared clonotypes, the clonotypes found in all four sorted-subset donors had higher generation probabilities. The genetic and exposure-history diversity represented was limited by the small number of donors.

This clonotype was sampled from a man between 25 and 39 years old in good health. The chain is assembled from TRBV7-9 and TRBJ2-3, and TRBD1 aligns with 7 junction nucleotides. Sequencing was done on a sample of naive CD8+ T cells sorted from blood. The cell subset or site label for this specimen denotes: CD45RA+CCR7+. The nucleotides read TGTGCCAGCAGCAACAGTGGCCGGGACAGTCCCACAGATACGCAGTATTTT. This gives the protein CASSNSGRDSPTDTQYF.